These T cell receptor beta chains were read from a single sample in a study of vaccination effects on CD4 cells after COVID-19. Antigen specificity for these receptors is unknown. This table comes from immunoSEQ multiplex PCR, and its TCRdb copy is limited to in-frame clones, with some not included. The sample shows roughly 71,000 clones, less than 80% of them seen only once. This material consisted of CD4+ T cells from PBMCs cultured with HCoV-OC43 spike peptides, taken after COVID-19 vaccination. Receptors originate from a human donor who received a COVID-19 vaccine. CDR3s include the opening cysteine and the closing phenylalanine or tryptophan. Fields, in order: J gene, CDR3 length, V gene, D gene, clone size, CDR3 protein, CDR3 DNA. The D gene is left open where the match is weak. Size values are once, few and many counts, or a class for expanded clones, and some rows have none.

j_gene: TRBJ1-2; len: 14; v_gene: TRBV6-5; d_gene: -; abundance: -; CDR3aa: CASSSPWFSAGYTF; CDR3nt: TGTGCCAGCAGTTCACCATGGTTCTCTGCGGGCTACACCTTC
j_gene: TRBJ1-5; len: 15; v_gene: TRBV28; d_gene: TRBD1; abundance: -; CDR3aa: CASSSDTGEGQPQHF; CDR3nt: TGTGCCAGCAGCTCCGACACAGGGGAAGGGCAGCCCCAGCATTTT
j_gene: TRBJ2-1; len: 15; v_gene: TRBV7-2; d_gene: TRBD1; abundance: -; CDR3aa: CASSSGGQGYNEQFF; CDR3nt: TGTGCCAGCAGCTCTGGGGGACAGGGATACAATGAGCAGTTCTTC
j_gene: TRBJ2-2; len: 16; v_gene: TRBV7-7; d_gene: TRBD2; abundance: -; CDR3aa: CASSLQLAGENGELFF; CDR3nt: TGTGCCAGCAGCTTACAGCTAGCGGGAGAGAACGGGGAGCTGTTTTTT
j_gene: TRBJ1-5; len: 14; v_gene: TRBV11-2; d_gene: TRBD1; abundance: -; CDR3aa: CASSLEAGGQPQHF; CDR3nt: TGTGCCAGCAGCTTAGAGGCAGGGGGCCAGCCCCAGCATTTT
j_gene: TRBJ2-5; len: 14; v_gene: TRBV18; d_gene: -; abundance: few; CDR3aa: CASSPAEEQETQYF; CDR3nt: TGTGCCAGCTCACCAGCAGAGGAACAAGAGACCCAGTACTTC
j_gene: TRBJ1-1; len: 11; v_gene: TRBV20-1; d_gene: -; abundance: -; CDR3aa: CSAIDSSEAFF; CDR3nt: TGCAGTGCGATAGATAGCTCTGAAGCTTTCTTT
j_gene: TRBJ2-1; len: 14; v_gene: TRBV3-1/TRBV3-2; d_gene: TRBD2; abundance: -; CDR3aa: CASSLTSGGYEQFF; CDR3nt: TGTGCCAGCAGCCTGACTAGCGGGGGGTATGAGCAGTTCTTC
j_gene: TRBJ2-5; len: 14; v_gene: TRBV2; d_gene: -; abundance: -; CDR3aa: CASSEVGVGETQYF; CDR3nt: TGTGCCAGCAGTGAAGTTGGGGTCGGAGAGACCCAGTACTTC
j_gene: TRBJ1-1; len: 11; v_gene: TRBV28; d_gene: -; abundance: -; CDR3aa: CASGGQREAFF; CDR3nt: TGTGCCAGCGGAGGACAGCGGGAAGCTTTCTTT
j_gene: TRBJ2-3; len: 16; v_gene: TRBV9; d_gene: TRBD1; abundance: -; CDR3aa: CASSVLGQGSTDTQYF; CDR3nt: TGTGCCAGCAGCGTATTAGGACAGGGGAGCACAGATACGCAGTATTTT
j_gene: TRBJ1-6; len: 14; v_gene: TRBV5-1; d_gene: TRBD1; abundance: once; CDR3aa: CASSSGQPNSPLHF; CDR3nt: TGCGCCAGCAGCTCGGGACAGCCAAATTCACCCCTCCACTTT
j_gene: TRBJ1-4; len: 13; v_gene: TRBV20-1; d_gene: -; abundance: -; CDR3aa: CSASPGGDEKLFF; CDR3nt: TGCAGTGCTAGTCCGGGGGGCGATGAAAAACTGTTTTTT
j_gene: TRBJ1-2; len: 15; v_gene: TRBV19; d_gene: TRBD1; abundance: -; CDR3aa: CASTPIRTGGWGYTF; CDR3nt: TGTGCCAGTACCCCTATTCGGACAGGGGGCTGGGGCTACACCTTC
j_gene: TRBJ1-1; len: 14; v_gene: TRBV5-1; d_gene: TRBD1; abundance: -; CDR3aa: CASSTAGTESEAFF; CDR3nt: TGCGCCAGCAGCACGGCCGGGACAGAGAGTGAAGCTTTCTTT
j_gene: TRBJ2-5; len: 13; v_gene: TRBV5-4; d_gene: -; abundance: -; CDR3aa: CASSLRYQETQYF; CDR3nt: TGTGCCAGCAGCTTGAGATACCAAGAGACCCAGTACTTC
j_gene: TRBJ1-1; len: 15; v_gene: TRBV30; d_gene: -; abundance: -; CDR3aa: CAWRAPGVSRTEAFF; CDR3nt: TGTGCCTGGAGGGCCCCGGGGGTGTCACGCACTGAAGCTTTCTTT
j_gene: TRBJ2-4; len: 16; v_gene: TRBV19; d_gene: TRBD1; abundance: once; CDR3aa: CASRDRFVGAKNIQYF; CDR3nt: TGTGCCAGTAGGGACAGGTTCGTTGGAGCCAAAAACATTCAGTACTTC
j_gene: TRBJ1-3; len: 14; v_gene: TRBV6-5; d_gene: -; abundance: -; CDR3aa: CASRFGTLGNTIYF; CDR3nt: TGTGCCAGCAGGTTCGGGACACTCGGAAACACCATATATTTT
j_gene: TRBJ2-3; len: 13; v_gene: TRBV18; d_gene: -; abundance: -; CDR3aa: CASSRSVADTQYF; CDR3nt: TGTGCCAGCTCACGCTCCGTGGCAGATACGCAGTATTTT
j_gene: TRBJ2-5; len: 10; v_gene: TRBV2; d_gene: TRBD2; abundance: -; CDR3aa: CASRRGDQYF; CDR3nt: TGTGCCAGCAGGCGGGGGGACCAGTACTTC
j_gene: TRBJ1-4; len: 15; v_gene: TRBV6-5; d_gene: TRBD1; abundance: -; CDR3aa: CASSYVRDRVEKLFF; CDR3nt: TGTGCCAGCAGTTACGTCCGGGACAGGGTTGAAAAACTGTTTTTT
j_gene: TRBJ2-1; len: 13; v_gene: TRBV4-1; d_gene: -; abundance: -; CDR3aa: CASSQADGNEQFF; CDR3nt: TGCGCCAGCAGCCAAGCGGACGGAAATGAGCAGTTCTTC
j_gene: TRBJ1-1; len: 15; v_gene: TRBV6-5; d_gene: -; abundance: -; CDR3aa: CASSYPGQRYTEAFF; CDR3nt: TGTGCCAGCAGTTACCCCGGACAGCGGTACACTGAAGCTTTCTTT
j_gene: TRBJ1-5; len: 14; v_gene: TRBV29-1; d_gene: -; abundance: -; CDR3aa: CSVVVGAQDQPQHF; CDR3nt: TGCAGCGTGGTTGTTGGGGCTCAAGATCAGCCCCAGCATTTT
j_gene: TRBJ2-2; len: 16; v_gene: TRBV29-1; d_gene: TRBD1; abundance: -; CDR3aa: CSVGTGGYGNTGELFF; CDR3nt: TGCAGCGTGGGTACAGGGGGCTACGGTAACACCGGGGAGCTGTTTTTT
j_gene: TRBJ2-1; len: 15; v_gene: TRBV7-6; d_gene: TRBD2; abundance: -; CDR3aa: CASSLVAGAGNEQFF; CDR3nt: TGTGCCAGCAGCTTAGTAGCGGGGGCGGGTAATGAGCAGTTCTTC
j_gene: TRBJ2-3; len: 15; v_gene: TRBV3-1/TRBV3-2; d_gene: TRBD1; abundance: -; CDR3aa: CASSGQVLGTDTQYF; CDR3nt: TGTGCCAGCAGCGGACAGGTCCTGGGCACAGATACGCAGTATTTT
j_gene: TRBJ1-2; len: 17; v_gene: TRBV6-1; d_gene: TRBD1; abundance: -; CDR3aa: CASSGDYGTGDGYGYTF; CDR3nt: TGTGCCAGCAGTGGGGATTACGGGACAGGGGACGGCTATGGCTACACCTTC
j_gene: TRBJ2-3; len: 14; v_gene: TRBV18; d_gene: -; abundance: -; CDR3aa: CASSKSLPPDTQYF; CDR3nt: TGTGCCAGCTCAAAGTCCCTTCCTCCCGATACGCAGTATTTT
j_gene: TRBJ1-6; len: 16; v_gene: TRBV27; d_gene: TRBD1; abundance: -; CDR3aa: CASSEGQGFHEGPLHF; CDR3nt: TGTGCCAGCAGTGAGGGACAGGGATTTCACGAGGGACCCCTCCACTTT
j_gene: TRBJ1-5; len: 16; v_gene: TRBV5-6; d_gene: -; abundance: once; CDR3aa: CASSLATDGVDQPQHF; CDR3nt: TGTGCCAGCAGCTTGGCCACAGACGGAGTAGATCAGCCCCAGCATTTT
j_gene: TRBJ2-5; len: 15; v_gene: TRBV11-2; d_gene: -; abundance: -; CDR3aa: CASTPVGGRQETQYF; CDR3nt: TGTGCCAGCACCCCGGTGGGGGGTCGTCAAGAGACCCAGTACTTC
j_gene: TRBJ2-5; len: 17; v_gene: TRBV4-2; d_gene: -; abundance: -; CDR3aa: CASSQGVGRREAETQYF; CDR3nt: TGTGCCAGCAGCCAAGGGGTAGGGCGTAGGGAGGCAGAGACCCAGTACTTC
j_gene: TRBJ2-1; len: 15; v_gene: TRBV19; d_gene: TRBD1; abundance: -; CDR3aa: CASKETGVDYNEQFF; CDR3nt: TGTGCCAGTAAAGAGACAGGGGTGGACTACAATGAGCAGTTCTTC
j_gene: TRBJ1-1; len: 14; v_gene: TRBV3-1/TRBV3-2; d_gene: TRBD1; abundance: once; CDR3aa: CASSRGQGSSEAFF; CDR3nt: TGTGCCAGCAGCCGCGGACAGGGGTCGAGTGAAGCTTTCTTT
j_gene: TRBJ1-3; len: 16; v_gene: TRBV5-1; d_gene: TRBD1; abundance: -; CDR3aa: CASSTSGTGLGNTIYF; CDR3nt: TGCGCCAGCAGCACATCCGGGACAGGGCTCGGAAACACCATATATTTT
j_gene: TRBJ2-3; len: 16; v_gene: TRBV10-3; d_gene: TRBD1; abundance: -; CDR3aa: CAISDPAGQGPDTQYF; CDR3nt: TGTGCCATCAGTGACCCCGCGGGACAGGGGCCAGATACGCAGTATTTT
j_gene: TRBJ2-1; len: 16; v_gene: TRBV3-1/TRBV3-2; d_gene: TRBD2; abundance: few; CDR3aa: CASSRLLAGGDNEQFF; CDR3nt: TGTGCCAGCAGCCGCCTTCTAGCGGGGGGGGACAATGAGCAGTTCTTC
j_gene: TRBJ2-1; len: 16; v_gene: TRBV9; d_gene: TRBD1; abundance: -; CDR3aa: CASSARQGQLYNEQFF; CDR3nt: TGTGCCAGCAGCGCCCGACAGGGCCAACTATACAATGAGCAGTTCTTC
j_gene: TRBJ2-1; len: 16; v_gene: TRBV7-2; d_gene: TRBD1; abundance: -; CDR3aa: CASSLRRTGGALEQFF; CDR3nt: TGTGCCAGCAGCTTAAGACGCACAGGGGGCGCATTGGAGCAGTTCTTC
j_gene: TRBJ2-1; len: 12; v_gene: TRBV30; d_gene: TRBD1; abundance: -; CDR3aa: CAWLQGSREQFF; CDR3nt: TGTGCCTGGCTACAGGGGTCCAGGGAGCAGTTCTTC
j_gene: TRBJ2-1; len: 16; v_gene: TRBV3-1/TRBV3-2; d_gene: TRBD2; abundance: -; CDR3aa: CASTSLAGGIYNEQFF; CDR3nt: TGTGCCAGCACCTCGTTAGCGGGGGGGATCTACAATGAGCAGTTCTTC
j_gene: TRBJ2-5; len: 13; v_gene: TRBV18; d_gene: -; abundance: -; CDR3aa: CASSLGPRETQYF; CDR3nt: TGTGCCAGCTCACTCGGGCCGCGAGAGACCCAGTACTTC
j_gene: TRBJ1-6; len: 15; v_gene: TRBV7-2; d_gene: -; abundance: few; CDR3aa: CASSLVPGLGSPLHF; CDR3nt: TGTGCCAGCAGCCTCGTACCAGGGTTAGGTTCACCCCTCCACTTT
j_gene: TRBJ1-2; len: 12; v_gene: TRBV5-1; d_gene: -; abundance: few; CDR3aa: CASSFESYGYTF; CDR3nt: TGCGCCAGCAGCTTTGAGAGCTATGGCTACACCTTC
j_gene: TRBJ1-4; len: 15; v_gene: TRBV2; d_gene: TRBD1; abundance: -; CDR3aa: CASSVRQGREGKLFF; CDR3nt: TGTGCCAGCAGTGTCCGACAGGGGCGGGAGGGAAAACTGTTTTTT
j_gene: TRBJ1-5; len: 14; v_gene: TRBV18; d_gene: -; abundance: -; CDR3aa: CASSNSGQGQPQHF; CDR3nt: TGTGCCAGCTCAAATTCAGGGCAAGGGCAGCCCCAGCATTTT
j_gene: TRBJ2-5; len: 18; v_gene: TRBV13; d_gene: -; abundance: -; CDR3aa: CASSFFSGGTAVQETQYF; CDR3nt: TGTGCCAGCAGCTTTTTTTCAGGCGGGACAGCGGTACAAGAGACCCAGTACTTC
j_gene: TRBJ1-2; len: 14; v_gene: TRBV30; d_gene: -; abundance: once; CDR3aa: CAWSSSGLYYGYTF; CDR3nt: TGTGCCTGGAGTTCGAGCGGGCTATACTATGGCTACACCTTC
j_gene: TRBJ1-5; len: 13; v_gene: TRBV25-1; d_gene: TRBD1; abundance: once; CDR3aa: CASSAGGNQPQHF; CDR3nt: TGTGCCAGCAGTGCAGGGGGAAATCAGCCCCAGCATTTT
j_gene: TRBJ1-4; len: 18; v_gene: TRBV15; d_gene: TRBD1; abundance: -; CDR3aa: CATSRGGQGRATNEKLFF; CDR3nt: TGTGCCACCAGCAGGGGAGGACAGGGGCGGGCAACTAATGAAAAACTGTTTTTT
j_gene: TRBJ1-5; len: 16; v_gene: TRBV6-5; d_gene: TRBD1; abundance: -; CDR3aa: CASSYGTGKGNQPQHF; CDR3nt: TGTGCCAGCAGTTACGGGACAGGGAAGGGCAATCAGCCCCAGCATTTT
j_gene: TRBJ2-5; len: 14; v_gene: TRBV9; d_gene: -; abundance: -; CDR3aa: CASSSWSDQETQYF; CDR3nt: TGTGCCAGCTCCAGCTGGTCGGATCAAGAGACCCAGTACTTC
j_gene: TRBJ2-3; len: 14; v_gene: TRBV5-4; d_gene: -; abundance: -; CDR3aa: CASSPEMGADTQYF; CDR3nt: TGTGCCAGCAGCCCCGAGATGGGGGCAGATACGCAGTATTTT
j_gene: TRBJ1-2; len: 15; v_gene: TRBV7-9; d_gene: -; abundance: -; CDR3aa: CASSLVTGVSNGYTF; CDR3nt: TGTGCCAGCAGCTTAGTAACGGGGGTTTCAAATGGCTACACCTTC
j_gene: TRBJ2-1; len: 16; v_gene: TRBV9; d_gene: TRBD2; abundance: -; CDR3aa: CASSPRTSGGANEQFF; CDR3nt: TGTGCCAGCAGCCCGCGGACTAGCGGGGGGGCCAATGAGCAGTTCTTC
j_gene: TRBJ1-2; len: 13; v_gene: TRBV28; d_gene: -; abundance: once; CDR3aa: CASMGVANYGYTF; CDR3nt: TGTGCCAGCATGGGGGTAGCTAACTATGGCTACACCTTC
j_gene: TRBJ2-3; len: 15; v_gene: TRBV19; d_gene: TRBD2; abundance: -; CDR3aa: CASSRTSGGSRRQYF; CDR3nt: TGTGCCAGTAGTAGGACTAGCGGGGGGTCCCGACGCCAGTATTTT
j_gene: TRBJ2-2; len: 13; v_gene: TRBV11-3; d_gene: -; abundance: -; CDR3aa: CASSSPGIGELFF; CDR3nt: TGTGCCAGCAGCTCCCCCGGGATTGGGGAGCTGTTTTTT